Below, 27 T cell receptor beta chains from the same sample are listed, as sequenced in a study of cytomegalovirus exposure and HLA in healthy donors. 60 Vbeta and 13 Jbeta primers were used in PCR. Repertoires were generated with immunoSEQ multiplex PCR, while TCRdb's copy carries only in-frame clones and drops some. The repertoire includes over 250,000 clones, roughly 89% of them detected once, and 3.5% to 4% sits in the top ten. Sequencing was carried out using PBMCs. The source of these receptors is a man in his forties in good health and CMV-seropositive.

The J gene is TRBJ1-3, the V gene TRBV5-1, with TRBD1 matching over 7 bases. Germline CDR1 is SGHRS and CDR2 is YFSETQ. The CDR3 is 17 residues long. V shed 1 base, J shed 0 bases, and the junction held 7 bases outside the gene matches. The DNA for the CDR3 is TGCGCCAGCAGCTTGTTTACAGGGGCCTTCTCTGGAAACACCATATATTTT. Translating it yields CASSLFTGAFSGNTIYF.

This sequence joins TRBV25-1 and TRBJ2-3; D is possibly TRBD1 (5 bases). The V end lost 6 bases, the J end lost 2 bases, and 9 bases lay between the germline ends. CDR1 is MGHDK and CDR2 is SYGVNS in the germline V gene. The CDR3 spans 13 residues. CDR3 region: CASRTATTDTQYF. DNA for the CDR3: TGTGCCAGCAGGACAGCCACCACAGATACGCAGTATTTT.

The V gene is TRBV7-8, the J gene TRBJ1-5, with unresolved D. CDR1 is SGHVS and CDR2 is FQNEAQ in the germline V gene. The CDR3 contains 13 residues. Trimming took 5 bases from V and 6 from J, leaving 11 bases between them. This CDR3 is CASSREEGQPQHF. In nucleotides, the CDR3 is TGTGCCAGCAGCCGCGAGGAAGGTCAGCCCCAGCATTTT.

This clone was seen only a few times. The chain combines TRBV7-9 with TRBJ2-1, with 7 bases that match TRBD2. The CDR3 runs to 15 residues. Germline V lookup: CDR1 SEHNR, CDR2 FQNEAQ (reference sequence). V trimming: 1 base; J trimming: 6 bases; junction bases outside the gene matches: 6. The CDR3 region has the DNA TGTGCCAGCAGCTTAGTATTCGGGACTACCAATGAGCAGTTCTTC. Amino acid sequence: CASSLVFGTTNEQFF.

Only a few counts were recorded for this clone. The chain recombines TRBV4-1 with TRBJ2-1; 10 bases are a match to TRBD2. CDR3 length equals 17 residues. Germline V gene lookup returns CDR1 MGHRA and CDR2 YSYEKL. J gave up 1 base and V 4 bases, and 7 bases lay outside the gene matches. The CDR3, as DNA: TGCGCCAGCAGCCCGGGACTAGCGAGAACATCCTACAATGAGCAGTTCTTC. The encoded protein is CASSPGLARTSYNEQFF.

This clone was seen only once. The chain carries TRBV5-1 and TRBJ1-1; D is uncertain. Germline V gene lookup returns CDR1 SGHRS and CDR2 YFSETQ. The CDR3 runs to 13 residues. The V and J ends lost 5 bases and 1 base respectively, with 9 bases between them. The chain's CDR3 is CASRHTWNTEAFF. DNA for the CDR3: TGCGCCAGCAGACACACGTGGAACACTGAAGCTTTCTTT.

The chain joins TRBV19 to TRBJ1-1; a weak D match, TRBD1 (6 bases). CDR1 is LNHDA and CDR2 is SQIVND in the germline V gene (reference sequence). V was pared by 5 bases and J by 0 bases, with 13 bases between. The CDR3 totals 15 residues. This CDR3 reads CASSDLGALNTEAFF. CDR3 DNA sequence: TGTGCCAGTAGTGATCTGGGGGCCCTGAACACTGAAGCTTTCTTT.

The V call is TRBV7-2, the J call TRBJ1-3; D is perhaps TRBD1 (5 bases). Trimming stripped 1 base from V and 3 bases from J, with 16 bases between. Germline-derived CDR1 and CDR2 are SGHTA and FQGNSA. The CDR3 is 17 residues long. The CDR3 DNA follows: TGTGCCAGCAGCTTAGTGCCCCTCGGGGGTGTTGGAAACACCATATATTTT. This sequence encodes CASSLVPLGGVGNTIYF. Full variable domain (rest looked up from reference TRBV7-2 and TRBJ1-3): GAGVSQSPSNKVTEKGKDVELRCDPISGHTALYWYRQSLGQGLEFLIYFQGNSAPDKSGLPSDRFSAERTGGSVSTLTIQRTQQEDSAVYLCASSLVPLGGVGNTIYFGEGSWLTVV.

This clone was observed once. CDR3 loop: CASRSGTGSYEQYF. The CDR3 nucleotides read TGCGCCAGCAGATCCGGGACAGGGTCTTACGAGCAGTACTTC. The chain carries TRBV5-1 and TRBJ2-7, with TRBD1 matching 9 bases. The CDR3 contains 14 residues. V shed 5 bases and J 4 bases; nucleotides not matched to a gene: 7. Germline V gene data show CDR1 as SGHRS and CDR2 as YFSETQ.

The chain has TRBV10-3 and TRBJ2-3, with D perhaps TRBD1 (6 bases). Germline CDR1 and CDR2: ENHRY and SYGVKD. This CDR3 comprises 14 residues. V was shortened by 5 bases and J by 3 bases, with 12 bases between the two germline ends. The CDR3 DNA sequence: TGTGCCATCAGTTTCCAGGGGACGACAGATACGCAGTATTTT. Translating it yields CAISFQGTTDTQYF.

The chain joins TRBV29-1 to TRBJ2-3; 11 positions agree with TRBD2. With V trimmed by 6 bases and J by 0 bases, 11 bases remained unmatched. Germline loops: CDR1 SQVTM, CDR2 ANQGSEA. The CDR3 contains 17 residues. CDR3 loop: CSVAGTSGSSSTDTQYF. Written as DNA, the CDR3 is TGCAGCGTGGCCGGGACTAGCGGTTCCTCTAGCACAGATACGCAGTATTTT.

The chain links TRBV5-1 to TRBJ2-7, with 10 bases lining up with TRBD1. The CDR3 covers 15 residues. Germline values: CDR1 SGHRS, CDR2 YFSETQ. V gave up 4 bases and J gave up 2 bases; unmatched junction bases: 6. The CDR3 DNA follows: TGCGCCAGCAGCCTACGGACAGGGGGTACCTACGAGCAGTACTTC. Its translation: CASSLRTGGTYEQYF.

V gene TRBV6-6 combines with J gene TRBJ2-7, with 13 bases aligning to TRBD2. V was pared by 5 bases and J by 3 bases, with 4 bases of the junction left unmatched. The CDR3 is made up of 15 amino acids. Germline CDR1 MNHNY, CDR2 SVGAGI (reference sequence). Here the CDR3 DNA reads TGTGCCAGCAGTCCTGGACTAGCGGGAGACTACGAGCAGTACTTC. This sequence encodes CASSPGLAGDYEQYF.

This clone appeared a few times. This specimen includes other DNA sequences encoding the same CDR3. For the CDR3, the DNA is TGTGCCAGCAGGCCGACAGGGGGGAACACCGGGGAGCTGTTTTTT. It encodes CASRPTGGNTGELFF. The chain couples TRBV7-2 to TRBJ2-2, with 9 bases lining up with TRBD1. Trimming removed 6 bases from V and 1 base from J; junction bases left unmatched: 3. Germline CDR1 is SGHTA and CDR2 is FQGNSA. CDR3 length: 15 residues.

The chain recombines TRBV19 with TRBJ1-2, with a tentative D call TRBD1 (5 bases). Germline loops: CDR1 LNHDA, CDR2 SQIVND (reference sequence). The CDR3 is 14 amino acids. Deletions cut 4 bases from V and 2 bases from J, with 11 bases between. CDR3 nucleotides: TGTGCCAGTAGTACCGAGACAGAAAACTATGGCTACACCTTC. It translates to CASSTETENYGYTF. Full variable domain (remainder filled in from reference TRBV19 and TRBJ1-2): DGGITQSPKYLFRKEGQNVTLSCEQNLNHDAMYWYRQDPGQGLRLIYYSQIVNDFQKGDIAEGYSVSREKKESFPLTVTSAQKNPTAFYLCASSTETENYGYTFGSGTRLTVV.

J is TRBJ1-1 and V is TRBV7-8; D perhaps matches TRBD1 (6 bases). This CDR3 is built from 13 residues. In germline, CDR1 is SGHVS, CDR2 FQNEAQ. V was trimmed by 5 bases and J by 12 bases, leaving 19 bases between them. The CDR3 sequence: CASSPFPQGTPFF. The CDR3 nucleotides read TGTGCCAGCAGCCCTTTCCCCCAGGGGACACCTTTCTTT. The full variable domain, with the rest looked up from reference TRBV7-8 and TRBJ1-1, is GAGVSQSPRYKVAKRGQDVALRCDPISGHVSLFWYQQALGQGPEFLTYFQNEAQLDKSGLPSDRFFAERPEGSVSTLKIQRTQQEDSAVYLCASSPFPQGTPFFGQGTRLTVV.

Remarks on this clone: Compared with germline, one end of the junction differs, possibly owing to a read error. This rearrangement joins TRBV7-9 to TRBJ1-3; D possibly corresponds to TRBD1 (5 bases). CDR3 length: 18 amino acids. The germline gives CDR1 SEHNR, CDR2 FQNEAQ (reference sequence). CDR3 DNA: TGTTCCAGCAGACACCCACGTAGGGCAGGGATCTCTGGAAACACCATATATTTT. It is translated as CSSRHPRRAGISGNTIYF.

This clone appeared a single time. The rearrangement uses TRBV10-2 and TRBJ1-3, with D unclear. The length of the CDR3 is 12 residues. Deletions cut 6 bases from V and 6 bases from J, with 9 bases between. Germline V CDR1 and CDR2: WSHSY, SAAADI. In DNA form, the CDR3 reads TGCGCCAGCAGCCCGGGTCAAAACACCATATATTTT. Amino acids: CASSPGQNTIYF.

The gene calls are TRBV6-5 and TRBJ1-2; 10 nucleotides align to TRBD1. This CDR3 region has 14 residues. V lost 5 bases to trimming and J lost 5 bases; unmatched junction nucleotides: 5. CDR1 is MNHEY and CDR2 is SVGAGI in the germline V gene. Here the CDR3 DNA reads TGTGCCAGCAGTCTCCGGGACAGGGGATATGGCTACACCTTC. Its translation is CASSLRDRGYGYTF.

This clone has only one observation. This sequence joins TRBV7-3 and TRBJ1-5; D uncertain. The CDR3 extends over 16 amino acids. Per the germline V gene, CDR1 is SGHTA and CDR2 is FQGTGA. Trimming left V 4 bases short and J 2 bases short, with 15 bases between. The CDR3 nucleotides read TGTGCCAGCAGCTCCCATCGGGATTCCGGCAATCAGCCCCAGCATTTT. Translating gives CASSSHRDSGNQPQHF. Full variable domain (missing parts from reference TRBV7-3 and TRBJ1-5): GAGVSQTPSNKVTEKGKYVELRCDPISGHTALYWYRQSLGQGPEFLIYFQGTGAADDSGLPNDRFFAVRPEGSVSTLKIQRTERGDSAVYLCASSSHRDSGNQPQHFGDGTRLSIL.

V gene TRBV19 combines with J gene TRBJ2-2, with 8 bases that match TRBD1. Germline V gene data show CDR1 as LNHDA and CDR2 as SQIVND (reference sequence). J gave up 5 bases and V 5 bases, and 10 bases lay outside the gene matches. The CDR3 consists of 16 residues. The CDR3, as DNA: TGTGCCAGTAGTCCCGGACAGGGTGTCCGAACCGGGGAGCTGTTTTTT. Translation gives CASSPGQGVRTGELFF.

V usage is TRBV14 and J usage is TRBJ2-4, with a weak D call TRBD1 (5 bases). V was cut by 4 bases and J by 2 bases, with 12 bases left in between. Germline V CDR1 and CDR2: SGHDN, FVKESK. The length of the CDR3 is 15 residues. CDR3 sequence reads: CASSPGIGTKNIQYF. The CDR3 nucleotides are TGTGCCAGCAGCCCAGGGATTGGGACCAAAAACATTCAGTACTTC.

The chain uses TRBV7-6 and TRBJ2-7; 8 bases are shared with TRBD1. This CDR3 spans 15 amino acids. The V and J ends lost 5 bases and 3 bases, in that order; junction bases with no gene match: 9. The V gene's germline CDR1 is SGHVS and CDR2 FNYEAQ. CDR3 sequence (DNA): TGTGCCAGCAGCCTATCCGGGACAGGACTCTACGAGCAGTACTTC. It encodes CASSLSGTGLYEQYF.

The chain has TRBV18 and TRBJ2-5; no clear D. Trimming removed 4 bases from V and 1 base from J, with 7 bases in between. The CDR3 length is 13 residues. Germline values: CDR1 KGHSH, CDR2 LQKENI. CDR3 amino acids: CASSQSFQETQYF. In DNA, the CDR3 is TGTGCCAGCTCACAGAGTTTCCAAGAGACCCAGTACTTC.

This CDR3 reads CASNTGTATGELFF. For the CDR3, the DNA is TGTGCCAGCAACACCGGGACAGCCACCGGGGAGCTGTTTTTT. The chain is built from TRBV28 and TRBJ2-2, with TRBD1 matching over 7 bases. After removal of 7 bases from V and 4 bases from J, the junction contained 6 bases not matched to a gene. The CDR3 contains 14 residues. The germline gives CDR1 MDHEN, CDR2 SYDVKM.

J is TRBJ1-5 and V is TRBV30, with D maybe TRBD1 (6 bases). CDR3 length equals 12 residues. The V and J ends lost 4 bases and 7 bases respectively, with 11 bases between them. Germline loops: CDR1 GTSNPN, CDR2 SVGIG (reference sequence). CDR3 sequence reads: CAWTKGVQPQHF. The CDR3 bases are TGTGCCTGGACGAAGGGGGTCCAGCCCCAGCATTTT.

The chain employs TRBV5-1 and TRBJ2-1; D gene unclear. The germline CDR1 and CDR2 sequences are SGHRS and YFSETQ. V gave up 4 bases and J gave up 8 bases, with 16 bases separating them. This CDR3 region has 14 residues. The CDR3 loop is CASSLRQADHEQFF. CDR3 in DNA: TGCGCCAGCAGCCTCCGGCAGGCCGACCATGAGCAGTTCTTC.